This T cell receptor beta chain emerged from a study of T cell repertoires in cytomegalovirus infection. Study as a whole: Matching HLA type and CMV infection were both indicated by public TCR beta signatures. General observations from the study: What dominated the ex vivo response were HLA-C-restricted CMV-specific TCR beta clonotypes.

Concerning this clonotype itself: Its antigen remains unidentified.

One entry per CDR3 protein results from TCRdb running MiXCR on the reads. Of roughly 730,000 distinct CDR3 sequences in the sample, roughly a third were seen once. V lost 5 bases, J lost 0 bases, and 8 bases lay in between. The germline V gene encodes CDR1 LNHDA and CDR2 SQIVND (reference sequence). The CDR3 spans 14 residues. Sample: cultured PBMCs, taken from culture after CMV antigen stimulation. This TCR was sampled from a human donor in good health (CMV status not recorded). Some clones in this sample may be carry-over from other donors' samples. The rearrangement links TRBV19 to TRBJ1-3; D gene uncertain. This chain's CDR3 is CASSHRASGNTIYF. CDR3 DNA: TGTGCCAGTAGTCACCGGGCCTCTGGAAACACCATATATTTT.